Following are 20 T cell receptor beta chains from one sample sequenced in a study of blood T cell repertoires in COVID-19. Clones were read by immunoSEQ multiplex PCR, and TCRdb kept only the in-frame ones, dropping some. The data show roughly 230,000 clones, roughly 89% seen once. Sequencing was done on a sample of peripheral blood. The receptors stem from a woman aged 40 to 50 who had recovered from COVID-19.

This rearrangement joins TRBV10-3 to TRBJ2-3, with 8 positions matching TRBD1. The junction had 10 bases not matched to a gene; V was cut back by 6 bases and J by 2 bases. The CDR3 has 16 residues. Germline assignment: CDR1 ENHRY and CDR2 SYGVKD. CDR3: CAISQIGTGLTDTQYF. The CDR3 coding sequence is TGTGCCATCAGCCAGATCGGGACAGGTCTCACAGATACGCAGTATTTT.

This clone has just a few counts. This chain connects TRBV2 to TRBJ1-1; TRBD1 matches at 7 bases. With V trimmed by 10 bases and J by 5 bases, 10 bases remained unmatched. The CDR3 covers 13 residues. Germline loops: CDR1 SNHLY, CDR2 FYNNEI. Written as DNA, the CDR3 is TGTGCCACCACTACAGGGGTGGGAACTGAAGCTTTCTTT. It encodes CATTTGVGTEAFF.

On this clone: A read error may produce the germline difference seen at one junction end. The chain combines TRBV5-1 with TRBJ2-3, with TRBD2 matching over 9 bases. The CDR3 has 16 amino acids. In germline, CDR1 is SGHRS, CDR2 YFSETQ. The CDR3 loop is CARSLAAGGGTDTQYF. CDR3 sequence (DNA): TGCGCCCGCAGCTTGGCGGCGGGGGGGGGCACAGATACGCAGTATTTT.

The J gene is TRBJ2-1, the V gene TRBV9; 7 nucleotides match TRBD2. This CDR3 has 13 residues. V was pared by 3 bases and J by 10 bases, with 7 bases of the junction left unmatched. Germline V gene lookup returns CDR1 SGDLS and CDR2 YYNGEE. The CDR3 DNA sequence: TGTGCCAGCAGCGGCGGCGGACTAGTGGAGCAGTTCTTC. Protein sequence: CASSGGGLVEQFF.

CDR3 residues: CASSLSEGAAEQYF. The CDR3 nucleotides read TGTGCCAGCAGCTTAAGTGAGGGCGCGGCCGAGCAGTACTTC. The V gene is TRBV7-3, the J gene TRBJ2-7; a possible D gene is TRBD2 (5 bases). CDR3 length: 14 residues. V was clipped by 1 base and J by 6 bases, with 13 bases between them. Germline lookup yields CDR1 SGHTA and CDR2 FQGTGA.

The chain has TRBV5-4 and TRBJ2-1; D may be TRBD2 (7 bases). V was trimmed by 0 bases and J by 6 bases, leaving 13 bases between them. Germline loops: CDR1 SGHNT, CDR2 YYREEE (reference sequence). The CDR3 loop spans 15 amino acids. The CDR3 reads CASSLVSGTINEQFF. The CDR3 region has the DNA TGTGCCAGCAGCTTGGTAAGCGGGACAATCAATGAGCAGTTCTTC.

The chain recombines TRBV21-1 with TRBJ1-5; the table assigns TRBD1, which was not confirmed against the DNA. TRBV21-1 has pseudogene status. The CDR3 totals 16 residues. CDR3 sequence: CASSKDRGPSNQPQHF. The CDR3 DNA sequence: TGTGCCAGCAGCAAAGACAGGGGGCCAAGCAATCAGCCCCAGCATTTT.

The gene calls are TRBV11-2 and TRBJ2-2, with D perhaps TRBD2 (6 bases). The CDR3 covers 15 residues. Trimming took 5 bases from V and 1 from J, leaving 11 bases between them. CDR1 and CDR2 (germline): SGHAT, FQNNGV. CDR3 nucleotide sequence: TGTGCCAGCAGCCCCTTGGGGGGGAACACCGGGGAGCTGTTTTTT. This sequence encodes CASSPLGGNTGELFF.

The V call is TRBV4-2, the J call TRBJ2-5; perhaps TRBD1 as D (6 bases). The CDR3 extends over 15 amino acids. Trimming shortened V by 0 bases and J by 2 bases, and 10 bases separated the two germline ends. Germline V CDR1 and CDR2: LGHNA, YNFKEQ. CDR3 amino acids: CASSQEGGAQETQYF. The CDR3 nucleotides read TGTGCCAGCAGCCAAGAAGGGGGAGCACAAGAGACCCAGTACTTC.

This sequence joins TRBV19 and TRBJ1-5; the D is unclear. The CDR3 has 16 residues. The germline V gene encodes CDR1 LNHDA and CDR2 SQIVND (reference sequence). Deletions cut 4 bases from V and 3 bases from J, with 16 bases between. CDR3 protein: CASSTRGARPNQPQHF. The CDR3 nucleotides read TGTGCCAGTAGTACCCGGGGAGCTAGACCCAATCAGCCCCAGCATTTT.

The genes are TRBV11-2 and TRBJ2-5, with a tentative D call TRBD2 (7 bases). This CDR3 region has 16 residues. Per germline, CDR1 SGHAT and CDR2 FQNNGV. V was shortened by 0 bases and J by 1 base, with 12 bases between the two germline ends. DNA of the CDR3: TGTGCCAGCAGCTTAGATCCGGGGGGCGTCCAAGAGACCCAGTACTTC. Residues: CASSLDPGGVQETQYF.

The gene calls are TRBV18 and TRBJ1-3; perhaps TRBD1 as D (5 bases). The V end was cut by 2 bases, the J end by 1 base, with 15 bases between. The CDR3 is 17 amino acids. Germline CDR1 reads KGHSH; CDR2 reads LQKENI. The CDR3 coding sequence is TGTGCCAGCTCACCATCTTGGGCAGGGTCATCTGGAAACACCATATATTTT. It is translated as CASSPSWAGSSGNTIYF. The entire variable domain, with the rest obtained from reference TRBV18 and TRBJ1-3, is as follows: NAGVMQNPRHLVRRRGQEARLRCSPMKGHSHVYWYRQLPEEGLKFMVYLQKENIIDESGMPKERFSAEFPKEGPSILRIQQVVRGDSAAYFCASSPSWAGSSGNTIYFGEGSWLTVV.

This clone was picked up one time. This chain links TRBV10-2 with TRBJ1-1; D is unclear. V gave up 2 bases and J gave up 2 bases, with 6 bases separating them. CDR1 is WSHSY, CDR2 SAAADI, per germline. There are 13 residues in the CDR3. Here the CDR3 DNA reads TGCGCCAGCAGTGAGACAGTTAACACTGAAGCTTTCTTT. Its translation: CASSETVNTEAFF.

The chain links TRBV14 to TRBJ1-6; TRBD1 aligns across 8 bases. The V segment lost 9 bases and the J segment 9 bases; nucleotides outside the gene matches: 7. The CDR3 spans 13 residues. The germline V gene encodes CDR1 SGHDN and CDR2 FVKESK. The CDR3 nucleotides are TGTGCCAGTAGACAGGGGTCTTCTTCACCCCTCCACTTT. Translated: CASRQGSSSPLHF.

This chain joins TRBV27 and TRBJ1-4; the D gene is possibly TRBD1 (6 bases). Germline V CDR1 and CDR2: MNHEY, SMNVEV (reference sequence). The CDR3 totals 14 residues. Trimming took off 4 bases at V and 3 bases at J, with 9 bases between the two ends. CDR3 residues: CASSYRASNEKLFF. The CDR3 DNA reads TGTGCCAGCAGTTACAGGGCCTCTAATGAAAAACTGTTTTTT.

CDR3 nucleotides: TGTGCCAGTAGTATACCGGGGGGGCGCACCGGGGAGCTGTTTTTT. This gives the protein CASSIPGGRTGELFF. V and J are TRBV19 and TRBJ2-2; 8 nucleotides match TRBD2. J gave up 4 bases and V 2 bases, and 3 bases lay outside the gene matches. The CDR3 consists of 15 residues. Germline-derived CDR1 and CDR2 are LNHDA and SQIVND (reference sequence).

This clone was observed many times. The chain employs TRBV6-1 and TRBJ2-1, with 11 bases that match TRBD2. CDR1 and CDR2 from the germline V gene are MNHNS and SASEGT. V gave up 3 bases and J gave up 10 bases; unmatched junction bases: 8. The CDR3 loop spans 15 amino acids. The CDR3: CASSDELAGAIEQFF. CDR3 DNA: TGTGCCAGCAGTGATGAACTAGCGGGAGCCATCGAGCAGTTCTTC.

The V call is TRBV30, the J call TRBJ2-6; 8 bases agree with TRBD1. The CDR3 contains 18 residues. CDR1 is GTSNPN, CDR2 SVGIG, per germline (reference sequence). V trimming: 7 bases; J trimming: 0 bases; junction bases outside the gene matches: 14. The CDR3 coding sequence is TGTGCCTCTCTATTTGGTGCCAGGGGGCACTCTGGGGCCAACGTCCTGACTTTC. This codes for CASLFGARGHSGANVLTF. Full variable domain (rest looked up from reference TRBV30 and TRBJ2-6): SQTIHQWPATLVQPVGSPLSLECTVEGTSNPNLYWYRQAAGRGLQLLFYSVGIGQISSEVPQNLSASRPQDRQFILSSKKLLLSDSGFYLCASLFGARGHSGANVLTFGAGSRLTVL.

The chain couples TRBV9 to TRBJ2-7; no reliable D call. V was pared by 1 base and J by 3 bases, with 5 bases between. The CDR3 contains 12 residues. CDR1 and CDR2 (germline): SGDLS, YYNGEE. The CDR3 nucleotides read TGTGCCAGCAGCGTATTAGACTACGAGCAGTACTTC. The encoded protein is CASSVLDYEQYF.

This clone was picked up a small number of times. This chain uses TRBV23-1 with TRBJ2-7; D might be TRBD2 (5 bases). TRBV23-1 is reported as an ORF; its role is uncertain. V lost 4 bases and J 1 base, leaving 14 bases between the germline ends. The CDR3 is made up of 15 amino acids. DNA of the CDR3: TGCGCCAGCAGTCGGCCCACCGGGGAGTCCTACGAGCAGTACGTC. Protein sequence: CASSRPTGESYEQYV.